A single sample is the source of the 8 T cell receptor beta chains below, sequenced in a study of blood T cells in healthy people across ages. The second PCR ran about 6 to 12 cycles with a sample-barcoded 5' primer and J-beta primers. TCRdb passed the 5' RACE reads through MiXCR, listing each CDR3 protein once. The sample comprises over 750,000 distinct CDR3 sequences, more than 20% of which are singletons, and under 10% rests with the top ten. The same data also contributed to another study, on T cells of mothers and their children.

What was sequenced was blood. The receptors shown here come from a boy between 5 and 17 years old in good health.

V gene TRBV7-6 combines with J gene TRBJ2-2, with D unresolved. V gave up 3 bases and J gave up 6 bases, with 11 bases separating them. The CDR3 extends over 14 amino acids. The germline CDR1 and CDR2 sequences are SGHVS and FNYEAQ. Written as DNA, the CDR3 is TGTGCCAGCAGCTTTTCTCTGGGCCCCGGGGAGCTGTTTTTT. Protein sequence: CASSFSLGPGELFF. Drawing the rest from reference TRBV7-6 and TRBJ2-2, the complete variable domain is GAGVSQSPRYKVTKRGQDVALRCDPISGHVSLYWYRQALGQGPEFLTYFNYEAQQDKSGLPNDRFSAERPEGSISTLTIQRTEQRDSAMYRCASSFSLGPGELFFGEGSRLTVL.

In its sample, this clonotype was seen a few times. One end of the junction is discordant with germline, which a read error may explain. The CDR3 DNA follows: TGTGCCAGCAGCTTAGCCTCCGGGACATTCCCGTTCTTC. Translation: CASSLASGTFPFF. The V gene is TRBV7-2, the J gene TRBJ2-5, with a weak D call TRBD1 (6 bases). CDR1 is SGHTA, CDR2 FQGNSA, per germline. The CDR3 consists of 13 residues.

The chain couples TRBV12-3 or TRBV12-4 to TRBJ1-5, with 10 bases that match TRBD1. This CDR3 contains 18 residues. V lost 5 bases, J lost 0 bases, and 10 bases stayed unmatched. The DNA for the CDR3 is TGTGCCAGCAGTGCACGACAGGGGGCGCCGGGTAGCAATCAGCCCCAGCATTTT. It translates to CASSARQGAPGSNQPQHF.

This rearrangement joins TRBV7-3 to TRBJ2-5; TRBD1 matches 8 bases. The CDR3 totals 16 residues. V was pared by 0 bases and J by 2 bases, with 5 bases of the junction left unmatched. Germline CDR1 reads SGHTA; CDR2 reads FQGTGA. CDR3 nucleotides: TGTGCCAGCAGCTTAACCGGGACAGGTCGACAAGAGACCCAGTACTTC. This codes for CASSLTGTGRQETQYF.

The V gene is TRBV20-1, the J gene TRBJ1-5, with D unresolved. Trimming left V 6 bases short and J 4 bases short, with 10 bases between. CDR1 DFQATT and CDR2 SNEGSKA come from the germline V gene (reference sequence). The CDR3 length is 12 residues. Here the CDR3 DNA reads TGCAGTGCAGGACGGTTAAATCAGCCCCAGCATTTT. Its protein product is CSAGRLNQPQHF.

The chain recombines TRBV28 with TRBJ1-5, with D tentatively TRBD1 (5 bases). V was pared by 6 bases and J by 3 bases, with 15 bases between. CDR3 length: 15 amino acids. Germline assignment: CDR1 MDHEN and CDR2 SYDVKM. Written as DNA, the CDR3 is TGTGCCAGCAGCCCTGGGGGAGGGTTCAATCAGCCCCAGCATTTT. Translation: CASSPGGGFNQPQHF.

In this sample, this clonotype turned up a few times. V and J are TRBV24-1 and TRBJ2-1; 10 bases agree with TRBD2. Trimming at V came to 7 bases and at J to 7 bases, leaving 3 bases not matched to a gene. CDR1 and CDR2 (germline): KGHDR, SFDVKD. This CDR3 comprises 13 residues. The DNA for the CDR3 is TGTGCCACCAGATTAGCGGGAGGAAATGAGCAGTTCTTC. Its translation: CATRLAGGNEQFF.

This clonotype has more than one count but fewer than ten. CDR3 nucleotide sequence: TGTGCCAGCAGTGCGACTAGCGGGAGGGCGAATACGCAGTATTTT. It yields the protein CASSATSGRANTQYF. The chain joins TRBV6-4 to TRBJ2-3; 14 bases align to TRBD2. V shed 4 bases and J 7 bases; nucleotides not matched to a gene: 4. Germline-derived CDR1 and CDR2 are MRHNA and SNTAGT. The CDR3 is made up of 15 amino acids.